These T cell receptor beta chains were read from a single sample in a study of T cells after yellow fever vaccination. One entry per CDR3 protein, called by TCRdb with MiXCR from the 5' RACE reads. The table includes some 600,000 distinct CDR3 sequences, about 12% detected once. Specimen: PBMCs, collected on the day of the yellow fever booster vaccination. These receptors originate from a man aged 25-45 years who received the YFV17D yellow fever vaccine. Both conserved end residues are part of each CDR3. Each record gives: V gene, CDR3 length, D gene, J gene, clone size, CDR3 DNA, CDR3 protein. D genes are given only for firm matches. Part of the rows lack a size; the others show once, few, many or a class for expanded clones.

>TRBV19|15|.|TRBJ2-1|few
TGTGCCAGTAGTGTACGTGCAAGCTCCTACAATGAGCAGTTCTTC
CASSVRASSYNEQFF
>TRBV9|14|TRBD1|TRBJ2-5|many
TGTGCCAGCAGCGCAAACAGGGGGCGGGAGACCCAGTACTTC
CASSANRGRETQYF
>TRBV20-1|12|.|TRBJ2-7|.
TGCAGTGCTCGACAGGACTCCTACGAGCAGTACTTC
CSARQDSYEQYF
>TRBV20-1|11|.|TRBJ2-7|.
TGCAGTGCTGTAAGCTTAGGCGAGCAGTACTTC
CSAVSLGEQYF
>TRBV5-1|13|.|TRBJ2-1|many
TGCGCCAGCAGCCCGGGTGGGGCGGCTGAGCAGTTCTTC
CASSPGGAAEQFF
>TRBV5-1|12|.|TRBJ2-5|few
TGCGCCAGCAGACAAGGGCAAGAGACCCAGTACTTC
CASRQGQETQYF
>TRBV28|16|.|TRBJ2-6|.
TGTGCCAGCAGACAATATACAGGGACGGGGGCCAACGTCCTGACTTTC
CASRQYTGTGANVLTF
>TRBV7-2|14|TRBD1|TRBJ1-5|few
TGTGCCAGCAGCCACGGGACAGTAAATCAGCCCCAGCATTTT
CASSHGTVNQPQHF
>TRBV5-1|15|TRBD1|TRBJ2-5|few
TGCGCCAGCAGCACCACCGGGGGACAGGAAGAGACCCAGTACTTC
CASSTTGGQEETQYF
>TRBV6-5|12|.|TRBJ2-2|once
TGTGCCAGCGGGGTGATCACCGGGGAGCTGTTTTTT
CASGVITGELFF
>TRBV7-9|16|.|TRBJ1-1|.
TGTGCCAGCAGCCGCTCCCAGGTGGGGGCATTGGCTGAAGCTTTCTTT
CASSRSQVGALAEAFF
>TRBV2|17|TRBD1|TRBJ1-2|.
TGTGCCAGCAGTGTTTCAGTACAGGGGGCGCAAATACGTGGCTACACCTTC
CASSVSVQGAQIRGYTF
>TRBV28|15|TRBD2|TRBJ2-3|.
TGTGCCAGTACATGGTCTAGCGGGAACACAGATACGCAGTATTTT
CASTWSSGNTDTQYF
>TRBV27|18|TRBD1|TRBJ1-1|.
TGTGCCAGCAGTTTAAGTACCCTGACAGGGTCTTTAGGCACTGAAGCTTTCTTT
CASSLSTLTGSLGTEAFF
>TRBV24-1|14|TRBD2|TRBJ2-1|many
TGTGCCACCAGTGATCCGGGACTAGGGAATGAGCAGTTCTTC
CATSDPGLGNEQFF
>TRBV5-1|13|.|TRBJ2-3|few
TGCGCCAGCAGCTCACCCCCGGCGGATACGCAGTATTTT
CASSSPPADTQYF
>TRBV28|13|.|TRBJ1-5|.
TGTGCCAGCAGTCCAGGAGGCAGGCAGCCCCAGCATTTT
CASSPGGRQPQHF
>TRBV11-2|16|TRBD2|TRBJ2-1|.
TGTGCCAGCAGCTCGCCGACTAGCGGGAGTCTTAATGAGCAGTTCTTC
CASSSPTSGSLNEQFF
>TRBV30|13|TRBD1|TRBJ1-1|few
TGTGCCTGGAACGGACAGGCCAACACTGAAGCTTTCTTT
CAWNGQANTEAFF
>TRBV7-8|16|TRBD1|TRBJ1-4|.
TGTGCCAGCAGCCTATTGCCGGACAGGGGAAATGAAAAACTGTTTTTT
CASSLLPDRGNEKLFF
>TRBV7-7|13|TRBD2|TRBJ2-5|few
TGTGCCAGCAGCATAATGGGAGGGGAGACCCAGTACTTC
CASSIMGGETQYF
>TRBV19|13|TRBD1|TRBJ2-7|few
TGTGCCAGTATGGGACAGGGGAACTACGAGCAGTACTTC
CASMGQGNYEQYF
>TRBV4-3|15|.|TRBJ2-1|few
TGCGCCAGCAGCCAAGACCGGGACACATACAATGAGCAGTTCTTC
CASSQDRDTYNEQFF
>TRBV27|13|TRBD1|TRBJ2-7|few
TGTGCCAGCAGCGGACAGGGGGAGAGGCGCGTGTACTTC
CASSGQGERRVYF
>TRBV5-5|12|.|TRBJ2-1|many
TGTGCCAGCACCCTTGTCTGGAATGAGCAGTTCTTC
CASTLVWNEQFF
>TRBV27|17|TRBD1|TRBJ2-7|.
TGTGCCAGCAGTTTAGCTTCCGGCAGGGGGCTTTGGTACGAGCAGTACTTC
CASSLASGRGLWYEQYF
>TRBV3-1|16|.|TRBJ1-4|few
TGTGCCAGCAGCCCCAGGGACGGGGGCCCTAATGAAAAACTGTTTTTT
CASSPRDGGPNEKLFF
>TRBV20-1|15|.|TRBJ2-1|few
TGCAGTGCTAGAGTAACGGGCTCCCCCTACAATGAGCAGTTCTTC
CSARVTGSPYNEQFF
>TRBV5-6|12|.|TRBJ2-3|many
TGTGCCAGCAGCTTGGATCTGGATACGCAGTATTTT
CASSLDLDTQYF
>TRBV4-3|19|TRBD1|TRBJ2-7|few
TGCGCCAGCAGCCAAGATTTGGGCCCCGACAGGGTCGTACCGAGCGAGCAGTACTTC
CASSQDLGPDRVVPSEQYF
>TRBV19|17|.|TRBJ2-1|few
TGTGCCAGTAGTCCGAACAACAGGGACGGAGGGGGGAATGAGCAGTTCTTC
CASSPNNRDGGGNEQFF
>TRBV18|11|.|TRBJ2-1|few
TGTGCCAGCTCGACCCTGGGGGAGCAGTTCTTC
CASSTLGEQFF
>TRBV28|16|.|TRBJ2-2|few
TGTGCCAGCAGTTTTCGCAGGGGACATAACACCGGGGAGCTGTTTTTT
CASSFRRGHNTGELFF
>TRBV19|14|TRBD1|TRBJ2-5|.
TGTGCCAGTAGTTGGGACAGCGATCAAGAGACCCAGTACTTC
CASSWDSDQETQYF
>TRBV12-2|13|.|TRBJ2-3|.
TGTGCAAGTCGCTTAGGACCCTCTGGTATGCAGTATTTT
CASRLGPSGMQYF
>TRBV7-6|16|TRBD2|TRBJ2-2|few
TGTGCCAGCAGCGCACTAGCGGGAGGGCGTACCGGGGAGCTGTTTTTT
CASSALAGGRTGELFF
>TRBV29-1|13|.|TRBJ2-1|.
TGCAGCCTGACCCACGGGGTTGACAATGAGCAGTTCTTC
CSLTHGVDNEQFF
>TRBV15|15|.|TRBJ1-1|.
TGTGCCACCAGCTTCTACGGCCTAGCTAACACTGAAGCTTTCTTT
CATSFYGLANTEAFF
>TRBV29-1|13|TRBD1|TRBJ1-1|.
TGCAGCGTTGATGACAGGGGAGGAACTGAAGCTTTCTTT
CSVDDRGGTEAFF
>TRBV29-1|15|TRBD2|TRBJ2-2|.
TGCAGCGCCCGCGGACTAGCGGTTAACACCGGGGAGCTGTTTTTT
CSARGLAVNTGELFF
>TRBV20-1|13|.|TRBJ2-1|many
TGCAGTGCTAGAGATTTGCTAGCGAATGAGCAGTTCTTC
CSARDLLANEQFF
>TRBV7-6|18|TRBD2|TRBJ2-3|few
TGTGCCAGCAGCTTAGAGGCTAGCGGGATACCTAGCACAGATACGCAGTATTTT
CASSLEASGIPSTDTQYF
>TRBV25-1|14|.|TRBJ2-5|.
TGTGCCAGCAGTGAAATAGGGACCGCGGAGACCCAGTACTTC
CASSEIGTAETQYF
>TRBV25-1|15|TRBD1|TRBJ2-5|few
TGTGCCAGCAGTGAATCCCCAACAGGGGTGGTGACCCAGTACTTC
CASSESPTGVVTQYF
>TRBV29-1|13|TRBD2|TRBJ2-7|.
TGCAGCGTTACCATGAGCGGGAGCCACGAGCAGTACTTC
CSVTMSGSHEQYF
>TRBV18|13|.|TRBJ1-1|.
TGTGCCAGCTCACCGGGGGTGATCTTTGAAGCTTTCTTT
CASSPGVIFEAFF
>TRBV5-1|14|TRBD1|TRBJ2-1|.
TGCGCCAGCAAAGGGACAGGGTCCTACAATGAGCAGTTCTTC
CASKGTGSYNEQFF
>TRBV30|13|.|TRBJ2-7|few
TGTGCCTGGAGTAACCTGATGCCGGGCGAGCAGTACTTC
CAWSNLMPGEQYF
>TRBV20-1|14|TRBD2|TRBJ2-7|few
TGCAGTGCAAATCAAGCGGGGAGCGCGGACGAGCAGTACTTC
CSANQAGSADEQYF
>TRBV20-1|13|.|TRBJ2-1|few
TGCAGTGCTAGAGAGACTCTTCGGGAGAAGCAGTTCTTC
CSARETLREKQFF